The 19 T cell receptor beta chains given below trace back to one sample, sequenced in a study of monozygotic twins with inflammatory bowel disease. Following a re-call of the 5' RACE reads, TCRdb has one entry per CDR3 protein and lacks DNA. The sample holds approximately 400,000 distinct CDR3 sequences. The specimen sequenced was blood. The receptor source for this set is a human donor with ulcerative colitis or Crohn's disease, or a healthy co-twin of an affected twin (not recorded which).

This chain connects TRBV21-1 to TRBJ2-7; with no DNA, the TCRdb D assignment of TRBD1 cannot be verified. TRBV21-1 is termed a pseudogene. This CDR3 is built from 15 residues. The CDR3 here is CASSLKGQGACEQYF.

The V gene is TRBV7-2, the J gene TRBJ2-4. CDR1 and CDR2 from the germline V gene are SGHTA and FQGNSA. This CDR3 spans 12 amino acids. The CDR3 loop is CASSRTENIQYF.

The chain combines TRBV6-5 with TRBJ2-7; TCRdb calls TRBD1, which cannot be checked without DNA. CDR3 length: 14 amino acids. Per germline, CDR1 MNHEY and CDR2 SVGAGI. CDR3 in amino acids: CASSYRAGGYEQYF.

V and J are TRBV20-1 and TRBJ2-1; with no DNA, the TCRdb D assignment of TRBD2 cannot be verified. CDR1 is DFQATT and CDR2 is SNEGSKA in the germline V gene (reference sequence). CDR3 size: 14 residues. The CDR3 is CSASAGRYFNEQFF.

The genes are TRBV29-1 and TRBJ1-2. Germline CDR1 and CDR2: SQVTM and ANQGSEA. The CDR3 spans 12 residues. CDR3 amino acids: CSVEGKNYGYTF.

The rearrangement joins TRBV4-3 to TRBJ1-6; TCRdb's D gene call, TRBD1, goes unchecked for lack of DNA. The germline V gene has CDR1 LGHNA and CDR2 YSLEER. The CDR3 is 15 amino acids. The CDR3 loop is CASSQDVQGGTPLHF.

The gene calls are TRBV11-2 and TRBJ2-1; TCRdb's D gene call, TRBD2, goes unchecked for lack of DNA. The CDR3 extends over 15 amino acids. Germline V lookup: CDR1 SGHAT, CDR2 FQNNGV. The CDR3 here is CASSLGIGGVNEQFF.

This chain joins TRBV7-2 and TRBJ2-1; TCRdb lists TRBD2, though no DNA is available to test this call. This CDR3 has 14 residues. Looked up from germline, CDR1 is SGHTA and CDR2 is FQGNSA. CDR3 protein: CASSSLRGRNEQFF.

CDR3 in amino acids: CSARAFASNTEAFF. The genes are TRBV20-1 and TRBJ1-1. Germline V gene sequence: CDR1 DFQATT, CDR2 SNEGSKA (reference sequence). This CDR3 is built from 14 residues.

The V gene is TRBV18, the J gene TRBJ1-5. CDR1 is KGHSH, CDR2 LQKENI, per germline. The CDR3 consists of 16 residues. CDR3 residues: CASSQQGAVGNQPQHF.

V gene TRBV19 combines with J gene TRBJ2-7. Germline CDR1 reads LNHDA; CDR2 reads SQIVND (reference sequence). The CDR3 extends over 13 amino acids. This CDR3 is CASSTTTSYEQYF.

This CDR3 is CASSPRNREGYEQYF. The chain joins TRBV7-9 to TRBJ2-7; the D call from TCRdb, TRBD2, cannot be confirmed without DNA. There are 15 residues in the CDR3. Germline V gene data show CDR1 as SEHNR and CDR2 as FQNEAQ (reference sequence).

The chain carries TRBV12-3 or TRBV12-4 and TRBJ2-2. The CDR3 sequence is 13 residues long. The CDR3 sequence: CASSFARTGELFF.

The rearrangement links TRBV3-1 to TRBJ2-2; TCRdb names TRBD1, which stays unverified in the absence of DNA. Germline V lookup: CDR1 LGHDT, CDR2 YNNKEL (reference sequence). The CDR3 covers 16 residues. CDR3: CASTQRGPTNTGELFF.

The rearrangement joins TRBV3-1 to TRBJ1-2. Germline V gives CDR1 LGHDT, CDR2 YNNKEL (reference sequence). The CDR3 is 13 residues long. This CDR3 is CASSPRLGYGYTF. Combining the CDR3 with reference TRBV3-1 and TRBJ1-2 gives the whole variable domain DTAVSQTPKYLVTQMGNDKSIKCEQNLGHDTMYWYKQDSKKFLKIMFSYNNKELIINETVPNRFSPKSPDKAHLNLHINSLELGDSAVYFCASSPRLGYGYTFGSGTRLTVV.

This chain joins TRBV7-2 and TRBJ2-1. CDR3 length: 13 residues. Germline CDR1 SGHTA, CDR2 FQGNSA. This CDR3 is CASSLADYNEQFF.

The chain recombines TRBV12-3 or TRBV12-4 with TRBJ1-3; the TCRdb call, TRBD1, lacks DNA for checking. CDR3 length: 14 residues. CDR3 sequence: CASSRGQGRNTIYF.

The chain links TRBV7-2 to TRBJ1-3. The CDR3 contains 16 residues. In germline, CDR1 is SGHTA, CDR2 FQGNSA. The CDR3 sequence is CASSLASGYSGNTTYF.

The rearrangement links TRBV7-2 to TRBJ2-3; the D call of TRBD2 rests on TCRdb alone, since no DNA is present to check it. In germline, CDR1 is SGHTA, CDR2 FQGNSA. There are 15 residues in the CDR3. CDR3 loop: CASTSNLGSADTQYF.